The 16 T cell receptor beta chains reported below all come from one sample, sequenced in a study of PD-1 blockade in mismatch repair-deficient tumors. Libraries were prepared by immunoSEQ multiplex PCR; TCRdb keeps only in-frame clonotypes and omits some of them. This table has roughly 110,000 clones, about 80% appearing once. Here the sequenced sample was peripheral blood, taken 60 weeks after starting pembrolizumab. These receptors were taken from an adult with mismatch repair-deficient cancer.

This clone appeared once. An end of the junction does not agree with germline; a read error may underlie this. This chain uses TRBV28 with TRBJ1-1; D gene uncertain. Germline CDR1 MDHEN, CDR2 SYDVKM. The CDR3 totals 10 residues. The CDR3 sequence is CATSYTEAFF. CDR3 sequence (DNA): TGTGCCACCAGTTACACTGAAGCTTTCTTT.

CDR3 residues: CASSQDAVGGEGPTGELFF. The CDR3 DNA reads as TGCGCCAGCAGCCAAGATGCCGTTGGCGGGGAGGGCCCCACCGGGGAGCTGTTTTTT. The rearrangement uses TRBV4-3 and TRBJ2-2; TRBD2 matches 7 bases. The CDR3 extends over 19 amino acids. V trimming: 0 bases; J trimming: 4 bases; junction bases outside the gene matches: 14. In germline, CDR1 is LGHNA, CDR2 YSLEER.

CDR3 sequence: CASSLGLAITYEQYF. The CDR3, as DNA: TGTGCCAGCAGCTTGGGTCTAGCGATTACCTACGAGCAGTACTTC. The gene calls are TRBV5-5 and TRBJ2-7; D may be TRBD2 (6 bases). The V end was cut by 0 bases, the J end by 2 bases, with 12 bases between. Germline-derived CDR1 and CDR2 are SGHKS and YYEKEE (reference sequence). The CDR3 sequence is 15 residues long.

The chain couples TRBV6-1 to TRBJ2-2, with 8 bases fitting TRBD2. CDR3 length: 15 residues. CDR1 is MNHNS and CDR2 is SASEGT in the germline V gene. Unmatched junction bases numbered 5, after V lost 6 bases and J lost 2 bases. CDR3 region: CASSPGLGNTGELFF. CDR3 sequence (DNA): TGTGCCAGCAGCCCGGGACTAGGAAACACCGGGGAGCTGTTTTTT.

With regard to this clone: The germline gene is not matched at one end of the junction; a read error may be the cause. This sequence joins TRBV4-1 and TRBJ2-5; D gene ambiguous. Germline V gene sequence: CDR1 MGHRA, CDR2 YSYEKL. There are 15 residues in the CDR3. CDR3 DNA sequence: TGTGCCAGCAGCCCTCCAGGAGCAGCAGGAGAGACCCAGTACTTC. It specifies CASSPPGAAGETQYF.

The CDR3 bases are TGTGCCAGCAGCTCGCACGCGGGTATGAACACTGAAGCTTTCTTT. Its translation: CASSSHAGMNTEAFF. The chain recombines TRBV7-9 with TRBJ1-1; D not resolved. From germline, CDR1 is SEHNR and CDR2 FQNEAQ (reference sequence). The CDR3 is 15 residues long. V dropped 4 bases and J dropped 0 bases, with 12 bases sitting between them.

V is TRBV6-6 and J is TRBJ1-5; TRBD1 matches at 8 bases. With 5 bases clipped from V and 6 bases from J, the junction kept 9 bases outside the gene matches. This CDR3 spans 15 amino acids. The germline V gene has CDR1 MNHNY and CDR2 SVGAGI (reference sequence). The CDR3 is CASSNPGTGFQPQHF. The CDR3 DNA reads as TGTGCCAGCAGTAACCCCGGGACAGGATTTCAGCCCCAGCATTTT.

DNA for the CDR3: TGTGCCAGCAGTTTATACGGACTAGACTCTATTAATGAGCAGTTCTTC. Protein product: CASSLYGLDSINEQFF. The rearrangement uses TRBV27 and TRBJ2-1; 7 nucleotides line up with TRBD2. The CDR3 length is 16 residues. V lost 1 base and J lost 7; bases outside the gene matches: 10. In germline, CDR1 is MNHEY, CDR2 SMNVEV (reference sequence).

The J gene is TRBJ2-7, the V gene TRBV6-6, with 9 bases matching TRBD2. Trimming removed 7 bases from V and 3 bases from J; junction bases left unmatched: 7. CDR1 is MNHNY, CDR2 SVGAGI, per germline (reference sequence). There are 14 residues in the CDR3. The CDR3 DNA sequence: TGTGCCAGCATTGGGACTAGCATAATCTACGAGCAGTACTTC. Translated: CASIGTSIIYEQYF.

The rearrangement uses TRBV7-3 and TRBJ2-1; D is ambiguous. CDR1 SGHTA and CDR2 FQGTGA come from the germline V gene. The CDR3 has 14 residues. Trimming shortened V by 0 bases and J by 0 bases, and 3 bases separated the two germline ends. The CDR3, as DNA: TGTGCCAGCAGCTTAACAAGCTCCTACAATGAGCAGTTCTTC. Its protein is CASSLTSSYNEQFF. The full variable domain, with the rest looked up from reference TRBV7-3 and TRBJ2-1, is GAGVSQTPSNKVTEKGKYVELRCDPISGHTALYWYRQSLGQGPEFLIYFQGTGAADDSGLPNDRFFAVRPEGSVSTLKIQRTERGDSAVYLCASSLTSSYNEQFFGPGTRLTVL.

This clone was seen ten or more times. The chain's CDR3 is CASSELVYNEQFF. In DNA form, the CDR3 reads TGTGCCAGCAGTGAATTGGTTTACAATGAGCAGTTCTTC. The chain joins TRBV6-1 to TRBJ2-1, with D unresolved. The germline V and J ends were trimmed by 2 bases and 4 bases, with 6 bases remaining between them. The CDR3 sequence is 13 residues long. CDR1 and CDR2 (germline): MNHNS, SASEGT.

The chain uses TRBV6-1 and TRBJ1-2; 12 positions match TRBD1. The ends lost 7 bases at V and 14 bases at J; junction bases unmatched: 8. This CDR3 has 12 amino acids. CDR1 is MNHNS, CDR2 SASEGT, per germline. CDR3 nucleotides: TGTGCCAGCATCCCGGGACAGGGGGCGTGGACCTTC. Its protein is CASIPGQGAWTF.

The chain has TRBV5-1 and TRBJ2-2; TRBD2 matches at 8 bases. The CDR3 totals 16 residues. V dropped 0 bases and J dropped 2; count of bases not matched to a gene: 3. Per the germline V gene, CDR1 is SGHRS and CDR2 is YFSETQ. This CDR3 is CASSLATSGNTGELFF. Here the CDR3 DNA reads TGCGCCAGCAGCTTGGCAACTAGCGGTAACACCGGGGAGCTGTTTTTT.

The gene calls are TRBV2 and TRBJ2-5; no definite D call. Looked up from germline, CDR1 is SNHLY and CDR2 is FYNNEI. The V gene lost 1 base and the J gene lost 2 bases, with 11 bases spanning the gap. This CDR3 has 15 residues. The DNA of the CDR3 is TGTGCCAGCAGTGAAGGGTATTCGGGTCAAGAGACCCAGTACTTC. Protein sequence: CASSEGYSGQETQYF.

This clone was observed a single time. The V gene is TRBV27, the J gene TRBJ2-1; D might be TRBD2 (5 bases). Trimming took off 7 bases at V and 8 bases at J, with 15 bases between the two ends. The germline gives CDR1 MNHEY, CDR2 SMNVEV (reference sequence). CDR3 length: 13 amino acids. CDR3 DNA sequence: TGTGCCAGCAAGCCAGGAGCGGACTATGAGCAGTTCTTC. This translates into CASKPGADYEQFF.

This clone appeared once. J is TRBJ1-1 and V is TRBV5-1; weak D call: TRBD1 (5 bases). The V and J ends lost 1 base and 8 bases respectively, with 12 bases between them. The germline CDR1 and CDR2 sequences are SGHRS and YFSETQ. The CDR3 covers 13 residues. The chain's CDR3 is CASSLSPGAEAFF. The DNA of the CDR3 is TGCGCCAGCAGCTTGTCCCCCGGGGCCGAAGCTTTCTTT.